Each of the 27 T cell receptor beta chains below was sequenced from the same sample in a study of identical twins. TCRdb reanalysed the 5' RACE reads using MiXCR and keeps one entry per CDR3 protein. The sample has 690,000 or so distinct CDR3 sequences, 6% to 6.5% seen once; the top ten hold 1.5% to 2%. Material: naive T cells sorted from blood. These receptor sequences come from a man between 18 and 29 years old in good health.

This clonotype was recorded a few times. The chain joins TRBV27 to TRBJ1-2; 8 bases line up with TRBD1. Germline trimming cut 4 bases from V and 6 bases from J; bases unmatched to any gene: 4. Germline V gene sequence: CDR1 MNHEY, CDR2 SMNVEV (reference sequence). This CDR3 contains 13 residues. CDR3 protein: CASSWTGSDGYTF. Written as DNA, the CDR3 is TGTGCCAGCAGTTGGACAGGGAGCGATGGCTACACCTTC.

The sample holds a few counts of this clonotype. This sequence joins TRBV6-5 and TRBJ1-1; TRBD1 might be the D (6 bases). Deletions cut 0 bases from V and 4 bases from J, with 18 bases between. The CDR3 length is 17 residues. Germline CDR1 reads MNHEY; CDR2 reads SVGAGI. The DNA for the CDR3 is TGTGCCAGCAGTTACTCTGACCGTGGGGGAGGGGGCACTGAAGCTTTCTTT. Protein: CASSYSDRGGGGTEAFF.

This clonotype was detected only a few times. The chain is built from TRBV12-3 or TRBV12-4 and TRBJ2-2; 10 positions agree with TRBD2. The CDR3 contains 15 residues. V lost 2 bases and J lost 7; bases outside the gene matches: 4. The DNA of the CDR3 is TGTGCCAGCAGTTTATCTAGCGGGAGCCTCGGGGAGCTGTTTTTT. Translated, it gives CASSLSSGSLGELFF.

This clonotype was detected only a few times. V and J are TRBV5-6 and TRBJ2-6; D is unclear. The V end lost 7 bases, the J end lost 1 base, and 6 bases lay between the germline ends. The V gene's germline CDR1 is SGHDT and CDR2 YYEEEE. The CDR3 runs to 13 residues. This CDR3 is CASWISGANVLTF. The CDR3 nucleotides are TGTGCCAGCTGGATATCTGGGGCCAACGTCCTGACTTTC. Based on the CDR3 plus reference TRBV5-6 and TRBJ2-6, the full variable domain is DAGVTQSPTHLIKTRGQQVTLRCSPKSGHDTVSWYQQALGQGPQFIFQYYEEEERQRGNFPDRFSGHQFPNYSSELNVNALLLGDSALYLCASWISGANVLTFGAGSRLTVL.

This clonotype came up many times. This chain joins TRBV28 and TRBJ2-6; the D gene is possibly TRBD2 (6 bases). This CDR3 comprises 14 residues. With 6 bases removed from V and 4 bases from J, the gap between germline ends came to 10 bases. CDR1 is MDHEN and CDR2 is SYDVKM in the germline V gene. The CDR3: CASSWDSGANVLTF. The CDR3 nucleotides read TGTGCCAGCAGCTGGGACTCGGGGGCCAACGTCCTGACTTTC.

This clonotype was found many times. The rearrangement links TRBV25-1 to TRBJ1-3; 7 bases are shared with TRBD1. V dropped 4 bases and J dropped 3; count of bases not matched to a gene: 15. There are 18 residues in the CDR3. Germline V gene sequence: CDR1 MGHDK, CDR2 SYGVNS. Here the CDR3 reads CASSAALTGPSFGNTIYF. The DNA of the CDR3 is TGTGCCAGCAGTGCGGCCTTGACAGGGCCCTCTTTTGGAAACACCATATATTTT.

This clonotype was recorded a few times. The chain is built from TRBV10-3 and TRBJ2-7; D not certain. V shed 4 bases and J shed 4 bases, with 5 bases lying between them. The CDR3 has 11 residues. Germline CDR1 is ENHRY and CDR2 is SYGVKD. CDR3 sequence (DNA): TGTGCCATCAGTGGAAAGTACGAGCAGTACTTC. Translating gives CAISGKYEQYF.

This clonotype was detected only a few times. V and J are TRBV20-1 and TRBJ1-2; D is unclear. Trimming cost V 7 bases and J 6 bases, with 18 bases left between them. The CDR3 has 13 amino acids. CDR1 and CDR2 from the germline V gene are DFQATT and SNEGSKA (reference sequence). CDR3: CSVGRTLQDGYTF. The CDR3 DNA sequence: TGCAGTGTCGGAAGGACGCTCCAAGATGGCTACACCTTC.

This clonotype was recorded at least ten times. This chain connects TRBV12-3 or TRBV12-4 to TRBJ1-1; the D is unclear. Trimming took 5 bases from V and 5 from J, leaving 12 bases between them. The CDR3 loop spans 13 amino acids. CDR3 nucleotides: TGTGCCAGCAGTCACCAAAGAGGGACTGAAGCTTTCTTT. This codes for CASSHQRGTEAFF.

This clonotype showed up many times. J is TRBJ2-7 and V is TRBV7-2; D remains ambiguous. The CDR3 totals 13 residues. The germline gives CDR1 SGHTA, CDR2 FQGNSA. Trimming took 2 bases from V and 5 from J, leaving 10 bases between them. Written as DNA, the CDR3 is TGTGCCAGCAGCTTATTTCGTAGGGACGAGCAGTACGTC. This translates into CASSLFRRDEQYV.

The sample holds many counts of this clonotype. The chain links TRBV6-1 to TRBJ2-7; 8 bases align to TRBD1. The germline V gene has CDR1 MNHNS and CDR2 SASEGT. The V gene end was trimmed by 1 base and the J gene end by 0 bases; junction bases not matched to a gene: 2. The CDR3 totals 15 residues. CDR3 protein: CASSEGGQGSYEQYV. CDR3 coding DNA: TGTGCCAGCAGTGAAGGTGGACAGGGCTCCTACGAGCAGTACGTC.

This clonotype turned up a few times. The chain has TRBV4-2 and TRBJ2-5, with TRBD1 identical over 9 bases. The CDR3 is made up of 18 amino acids. The V segment lost 3 bases and the J segment 4 bases; nucleotides outside the gene matches: 15. The germline gives CDR1 LGHNA, CDR2 YNFKEQ. For the CDR3, the DNA is TGTGCCAGCAGCCAGACCAGGGGACAGGGCCCCGAGTCAGAGACCCAGTACTTC. Translated: CASSQTRGQGPESETQYF.

This clonotype was seen at least ten times. V and J are TRBV6-6 and TRBJ2-5, with no clear D. Germline assignment: CDR1 MNHNY and CDR2 SVGAGI (reference sequence). V was pared by 5 bases and J by 11 bases, with 12 bases between. There are 11 residues in the CDR3. Here the CDR3 reads CASSTSLWQYF. In nucleotides, the CDR3 is TGTGCCAGCAGTACCTCTCTTTGGCAGTACTTC.

This clonotype was seen repeatedly, ten times or more. This chain joins TRBV29-1 and TRBJ2-1; 12 positions agree with TRBD2. Germline-derived CDR1 and CDR2 are SQVTM and ANQGSEA. With 4 bases clipped from V and 4 bases from J, the junction kept 2 bases outside the gene matches. CDR3 length: 14 residues. The DNA for the CDR3 is TGCAGCGTTGCCACTAGCGGGAGGTACAATGAGCAGTTCTTC. As protein: CSVATSGRYNEQFF.

The V call is TRBV6-2 or TRBV6-3, the J call TRBJ2-1; 11 nucleotides agree with TRBD2. V was clipped by 4 bases and J by 6 bases; unmatched bases: 32. CDR1 is MNHEY and CDR2 is SVGEGT in the germline V gene. This CDR3 region has 24 residues. This chain's CDR3 is CASSCGAGACVPFLTSGALNEQFF. CDR3 bases: TGTGCCAGCAGTTGTGGGGCCGGGGCTTGTGTGCCCTTTCTGACTAGCGGGGCCCTCAATGAGCAGTTCTTC.

The V gene is TRBV12-3 or TRBV12-4, the J gene TRBJ1-1, with D perhaps TRBD1 (5 bases). Trimming left V 5 bases short and J 4 bases short, with 17 bases between. This CDR3 has 15 residues. The CDR3 DNA follows: TGTGCCAGCAGTCGATCCCCAGGGACGGGCACTGAAGCTTTCTTT. Amino acids: CASSRSPGTGTEAFF.

The CDR3 region has the DNA TGTGCCAGCAGTCCCATTTTTGGTAGCGGGAGGCTAGAGACCCAGTACTTC. Its translation: CASSPIFGSGRLETQYF. V is TRBV27 and J is TRBJ2-5; 10 positions match TRBD2. The germline V gene encodes CDR1 MNHEY and CDR2 SMNVEV (reference sequence). Trimming took 5 bases from V and 4 from J; bases not matched to a gene: 13. There are 17 residues in the CDR3.

The chain combines TRBV25-1 with TRBJ1-5; perhaps TRBD1 as D (6 bases). This CDR3 region has 15 residues. Deletions cut 3 bases from V and 6 bases from J, with 15 bases between. Per the germline V gene, CDR1 is MGHDK and CDR2 is SYGVNS. The chain's CDR3 is CASSDGGGVGQPQHF. For the CDR3, the DNA is TGTGCCAGCAGTGACGGGGGCGGGGTGGGTCAGCCCCAGCATTTT.

This clonotype was picked up many times. The chain combines TRBV6-1 with TRBJ2-1; 11 nucleotides align to TRBD1. Germline CDR1 and CDR2: MNHNS and SASEGT. Trimming cost V 6 bases and J 6 bases; bases outside gene matches: 7. This CDR3 is 15 amino acids long. The CDR3 DNA sequence: TGTGCCAGCAGAACCGGGACAGGGGGTATCAATGAGCAGTTCTTC. Its translation: CASRTGTGGINEQFF.

This clonotype was detected ten times or more. The V gene is TRBV28, the J gene TRBJ2-5; D not certain. Germline CDR1 and CDR2: MDHEN and SYDVKM. V shed 8 bases and J shed 5 bases, with 3 bases lying between them. The CDR3 has 9 amino acids. CDR3 in DNA: TGTGCCAGCGGGGAGACCCAGTACTTC. It specifies CASGETQYF.

This clonotype has a count of ten or more. The J gene is TRBJ1-1, the V gene TRBV6-1; D remains ambiguous. The CDR3 length is 14 residues. The germline CDR1 and CDR2 sequences are MNHNS and SASEGT. V lost 3 bases and J 1 base, leaving 9 bases between the germline ends. The CDR3 protein is CASSEPMPNTEAFF. CDR3 DNA sequence: TGTGCCAGCAGTGAGCCGATGCCGAACACTGAAGCTTTCTTT.

This clonotype was seen many times. The V gene is TRBV20-1, the J gene TRBJ2-1; D is unresolved. Per the germline V gene, CDR1 is DFQATT and CDR2 is SNEGSKA (reference sequence). The CDR3 has 16 amino acids. The ends were cut back, 1 base at V and 3 bases at J, with 16 bases in the middle. Written as DNA, the CDR3 is TGCAGTGCTAGAGGCTTTAGCTCCAAGTACTACAATGAGCAGTTCTTC. Translated, it gives CSARGFSSKYYNEQFF.

The table lists this clonotype with many counts. The rearrangement links TRBV5-1 to TRBJ2-1; 12 nucleotides align to TRBD2. V gave up 0 bases and J gave up 10 bases; unmatched junction bases: 5. The CDR3 covers 15 residues. Germline values: CDR1 SGHRS, CDR2 YFSETQ. The CDR3 reads CASSLAPGLAGEQFF. The CDR3 DNA reads as TGCGCCAGCAGCTTGGCACCGGGACTAGCGGGCGAGCAGTTCTTC.

This rearrangement joins TRBV5-1 to TRBJ2-7; weak D call: TRBD2 (5 bases). CDR3 length: 14 amino acids. V shed 4 bases and J shed 6 bases, with 17 bases lying between them. Germline V gene data show CDR1 as SGHRS and CDR2 as YFSETQ. The CDR3 loop is CASSPGSSPREQYF. The DNA of the CDR3 is TGCGCCAGCAGCCCTGGGAGCAGTCCGCGCGAGCAGTACTTC.

V gene TRBV5-1 combines with J gene TRBJ2-7; TRBD2 might be the D (5 bases). CDR1 and CDR2 (germline): SGHRS, YFSETQ. V shed 4 bases and J shed 6 bases, with 14 bases lying between them. The CDR3 loop spans 13 amino acids. The CDR3 is CASSPRAGGEQYV. In nucleotides, the CDR3 is TGCGCCAGCAGCCCCCGGGCGGGCGGCGAGCAGTACGTC.

This sequence joins TRBV7-6 and TRBJ2-1, with 14 bases fitting TRBD2. CDR1 and CDR2 (germline): SGHVS, FNYEAQ. The CDR3 has 16 amino acids. V shed 3 bases, J shed 8 bases, and the junction held 6 bases outside the gene matches. The CDR3 coding sequence is TGTGCCAGCAGCTTGGGACGACTAGCGGGAGGGTATGAGCAGTTCTTC. Translation: CASSLGRLAGGYEQFF.

There are a few counts of this clonotype. The DNA of the CDR3 is TGTGCCACCAGCAGGCAGGGGGACGGGAGTTGGAACCAAGAGACCCAGTACTTC. Its translation: CATSRQGDGSWNQETQYF. This sequence joins TRBV15 and TRBJ2-5; TRBD1 is a possible D gene (7 bases). Germline loops: CDR1 LNHNV, CDR2 YYDKDF (reference sequence). V was trimmed by 3 bases and J by 0 bases, leaving 20 bases between them. The CDR3 is made up of 18 amino acids.